This paragraph reports one T cell receptor (beta chain). The V end lost 6 bases, the J end lost 7 bases, and 15 bases lay between the germline ends. There are 13 residues in the CDR3. The sample belongs to a study of blood T cell repertoires in COVID-19. Turning to the study itself: The United States, Italy and Spain supplied acute and convalescent COVID-19 samples. Nucleic acid was either cDNA or gDNA, and it came from T cells, B-cell-depleted T cells, or PBMCs.

Clinical history as reported by participants underpinned cohort assignment. Authors' processing steps: Reference gene primer amplification in the assay estimated nucleated cell counts. Libraries were prepared by immunoSEQ multiplex PCR; TCRdb keeps only in-frame clonotypes and omits some of them. The V and J calls and clone size are taken from that table; D and trimming were inferred from the DNA. The top ten hold about 4.2% of the sample, which has about 300,000 clones, over 75% seen once. The sequencing input was PBMCs or T cells enriched from blood (not recorded which). The chain is built from TRBV12-3 or TRBV12-4 and TRBJ1-2; D perhaps matches TRBD1 (5 bases). This receptor was identified in a man aged 25 to 40 who had recovered from COVID-19. The CDR3 nucleotides are TGTGCCAGCAGCCAGGGCTGGTCCCCTGGCTACACCTTC. Protein product: CASSQGWSPGYTF.